The clone carrying this T cell receptor (beta chain) was observed a few times. Its target is unknown. Germline V CDR1 and CDR2: SGHTA, FQGNSA. V lost 5 bases to trimming and J lost 3 bases, with 11 bases between them. The CDR3 extends over 14 amino acids. The data were taken from a study of T-cell memory formation after mild COVID-19. Study summary: The TCR clusters were mostly specific to one donor. Findings of the study overall: Among contracting clones, CD4+ were mainly CM/EM and CD8+ enriched in EMRA.

The TCR alpha and TCR beta cDNA libraries, bearing sample barcodes and UMIs, were generated by 5'RACE using constant-segment primers. TCRdb fed the 5' RACE reads into MiXCR, producing one record per CDR3 protein. The sample carries some 200,000 distinct CDR3 sequences, 9.5% recorded once. The sequenced sample was PBMCs or a T cell subset sorted from them (not recorded which). The sequence came from a man younger than 30 who had mild COVID-19 (a few samples of this study predate the infection). Cell type and time point are not known. The chain links TRBV7-2 to TRBJ1-3; a weak D match, TRBD1 (5 bases). CDR3 protein: CASSLGGFGNTIYF. CDR3 sequence (DNA): TGTGCCAGCAGCCTGGGGGGGTTTGGAAACACCATATATTTT.